The sequence of this T cell receptor beta chain was determined in a study of memory CD4+ T cells and cytomegalovirus serostatus. About the research overall: Of the healthy Belgian adults, fewer than 10 were CMV seropositive and around 22 seronegative. General study findings and limits: The CMV-associated TCR signature appears largely within the CD4+ memory repertoire.

Details on this clone: Its matching antigen is unknown.

In the study's own analysis: Out-of-frame sequences were removed, leaving around 2,000,000 distinct TCRbeta sequences. Some clones are missing from TCRdb's copy, which holds only in-frame ones; the method was immunoSEQ multiplex PCR. V, J and clone size are taken as reported in that table, and D and trimming were inferred from the DNA itself. The sample records more than 55,000 clones, 82% being singletons. Single viable CD3+CD4+CD8-CD45RO+ cells were sorted as the memory CD4+ T cells. Total CD4+ T cells were enriched by CD4 positive selection. The CDR3 is 15 residues long. Germline loops: CDR1 MDHEN, CDR2 SYDVKM. V was clipped by 3 bases and J by 5 bases; unmatched bases: 6.

The specimen was memory CD4+ T cells from blood. The source of this sequence is an adult in good health and CMV-seronegative. V gene TRBV28 combines with J gene TRBJ1-4; 7 bases align to TRBD1. CDR3 sequence (DNA): TGTGCCAGCAGTTTGACAGGACAGGCGAATGAAAAACTGTTTTTT. Protein: CASSLTGQANEKLFF.